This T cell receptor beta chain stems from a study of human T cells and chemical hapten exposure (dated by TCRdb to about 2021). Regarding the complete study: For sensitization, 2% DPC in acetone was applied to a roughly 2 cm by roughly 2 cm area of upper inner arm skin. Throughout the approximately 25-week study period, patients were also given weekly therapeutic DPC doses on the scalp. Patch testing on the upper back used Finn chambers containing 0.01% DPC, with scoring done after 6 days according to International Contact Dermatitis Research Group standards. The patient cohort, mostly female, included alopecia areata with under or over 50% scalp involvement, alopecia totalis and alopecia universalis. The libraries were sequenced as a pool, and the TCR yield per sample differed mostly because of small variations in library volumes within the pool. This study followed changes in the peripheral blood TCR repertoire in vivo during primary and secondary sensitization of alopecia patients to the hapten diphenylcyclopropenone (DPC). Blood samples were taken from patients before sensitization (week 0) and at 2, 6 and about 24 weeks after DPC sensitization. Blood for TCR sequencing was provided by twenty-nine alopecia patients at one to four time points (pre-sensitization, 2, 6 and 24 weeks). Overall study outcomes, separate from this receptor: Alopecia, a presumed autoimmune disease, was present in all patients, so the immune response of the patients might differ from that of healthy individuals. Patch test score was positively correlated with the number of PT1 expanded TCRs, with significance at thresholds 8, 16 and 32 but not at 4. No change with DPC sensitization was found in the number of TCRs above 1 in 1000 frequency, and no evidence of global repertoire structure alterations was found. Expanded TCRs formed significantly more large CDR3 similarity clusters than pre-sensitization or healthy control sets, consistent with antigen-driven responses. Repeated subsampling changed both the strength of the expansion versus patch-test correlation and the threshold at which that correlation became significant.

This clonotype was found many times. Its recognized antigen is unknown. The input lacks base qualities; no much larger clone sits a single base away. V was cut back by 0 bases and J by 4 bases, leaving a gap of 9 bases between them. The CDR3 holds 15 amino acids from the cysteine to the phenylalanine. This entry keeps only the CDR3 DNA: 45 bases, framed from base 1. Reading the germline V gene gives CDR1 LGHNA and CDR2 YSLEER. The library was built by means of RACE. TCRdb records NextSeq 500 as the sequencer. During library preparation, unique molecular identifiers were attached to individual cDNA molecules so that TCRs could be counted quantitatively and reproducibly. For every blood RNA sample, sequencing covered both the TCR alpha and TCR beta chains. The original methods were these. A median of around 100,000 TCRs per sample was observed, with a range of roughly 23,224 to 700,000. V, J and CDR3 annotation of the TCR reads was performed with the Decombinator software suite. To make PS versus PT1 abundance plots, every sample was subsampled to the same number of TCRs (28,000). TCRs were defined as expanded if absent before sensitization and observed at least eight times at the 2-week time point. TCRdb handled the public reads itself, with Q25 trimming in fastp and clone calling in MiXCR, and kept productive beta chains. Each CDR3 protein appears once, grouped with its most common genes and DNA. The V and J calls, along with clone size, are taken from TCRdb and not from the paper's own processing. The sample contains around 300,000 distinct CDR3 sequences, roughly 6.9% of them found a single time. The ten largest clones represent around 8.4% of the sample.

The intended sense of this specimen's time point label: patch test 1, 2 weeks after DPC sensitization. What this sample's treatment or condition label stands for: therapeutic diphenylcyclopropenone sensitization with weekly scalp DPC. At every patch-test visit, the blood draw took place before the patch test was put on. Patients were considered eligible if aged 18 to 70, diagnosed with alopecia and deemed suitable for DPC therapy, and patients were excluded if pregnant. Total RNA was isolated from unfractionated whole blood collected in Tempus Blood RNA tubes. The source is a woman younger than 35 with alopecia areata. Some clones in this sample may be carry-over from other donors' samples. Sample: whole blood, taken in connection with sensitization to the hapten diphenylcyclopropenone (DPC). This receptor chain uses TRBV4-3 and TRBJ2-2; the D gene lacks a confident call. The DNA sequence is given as TGCGCCAGCAGCCAAGACTTCCCCCCCACCGGGGAGCTGTTTTTT. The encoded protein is CASSQDFPPTGELFF.